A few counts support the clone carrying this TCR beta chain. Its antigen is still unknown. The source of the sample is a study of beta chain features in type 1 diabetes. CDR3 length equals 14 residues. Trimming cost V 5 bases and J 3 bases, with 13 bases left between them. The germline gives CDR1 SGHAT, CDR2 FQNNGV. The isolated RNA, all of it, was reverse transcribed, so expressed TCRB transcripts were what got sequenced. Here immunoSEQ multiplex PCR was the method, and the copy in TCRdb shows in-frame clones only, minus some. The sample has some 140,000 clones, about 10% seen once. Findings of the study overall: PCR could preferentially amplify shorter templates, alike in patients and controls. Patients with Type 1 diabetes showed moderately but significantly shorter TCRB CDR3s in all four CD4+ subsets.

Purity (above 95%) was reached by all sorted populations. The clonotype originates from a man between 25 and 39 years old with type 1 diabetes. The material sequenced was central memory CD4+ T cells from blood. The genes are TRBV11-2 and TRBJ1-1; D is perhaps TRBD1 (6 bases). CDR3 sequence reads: CASSSQPGDTEAFF. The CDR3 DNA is TGTGCCAGCAGCAGCCAGCCAGGGGACACTGAAGCTTTCTTT.